This T cell receptor (beta chain) was documented in a study of Graves' ophthalmopathy and Graves' hyperthyroidism. As diagnostic evidence, clinical symptoms, serum thyroxine, TRAb, thyroid ultrasound and orbital computed tomography were relied upon. V lost 4 bases to trimming and J lost 3 bases, with 11 bases between them. This CDR3 is built from 13 residues. Germline V lookup: CDR1 SGHNT, CDR2 YYREEE (reference sequence). Investigators amplified TCR beta CDR3 regions from RNA transcripts. RT-PCR with HTBI primers came first, then second-round multiplex PCR. TCRdb redid the calling of the multiplex PCR reads with MiXCR, one entry per CDR3 protein. The sample yields over a million distinct CDR3 sequences, 36% seen once.

The source is an adult man with Graves' hyperthyroidism. Material: peripheral blood or thyroid tissue (not recorded which). The chain joins TRBV5-4 to TRBJ2-7, with a tentative D call TRBD2 (5 bases). CDR3 protein: CASSHGIHYEQYF. CDR3 nucleotide sequence: TGTGCCAGCAGCCACGGGATCCACTACGAGCAGTACTTC.